The rows below give T cell receptor beta chains drawn from one sample of a study of OX40 agonist ivuxolimab in advanced cancers. Sequenced by immunoSEQ multiplex PCR; TCRdb stores in-frame clones only, minus some. The sample shows tens of thousands of clones, approximately 85% of them seen only once. The sample was CD4+ or CD8+ T cells sorted from blood, taken in a trial of the OX40 agonist ivuxolimab. The receptors stem from an adult with an advanced solid tumor such as melanoma, head and neck, liver or kidney cancer. The CDR3 runs from the conserved cysteine through the conserved F or W. Fields, in order: clone size, D gene, V gene, J gene, CDR3 length, CDR3 protein, CDR3 DNA. D genes are given only for firm matches. For some rows the clone size is stated as once, few or many, or as a class when expanded; others skip it.

NA,TRBD1,TRBV7-9,TRBJ1-1,14,CASSNGQGVTEAFF,TGTGCCAGCAGTAATGGACAGGGGGTCACTGAAGCTTTCTTT
NA,NA,TRBV7-2,TRBJ2-7,14,CASSLLGLSYEQYF,TGTGCCAGCAGCCTCCTTGGGCTTTCCTACGAGCAGTACTTC
many,TRBD1,TRBV19,TRBJ1-5,16,CATDYRDRGADQPQHF,TGTGCCACCGATTACCGGGACAGGGGTGCGGATCAGCCCCAGCATTTT
NA,NA,TRBV11-3,TRBJ1-2,13,CASSLSRANGYTF,TGTGCCAGCAGCTTATCCAGGGCGAATGGCTACACCTTC
NA,NA,TRBV6-5,TRBJ1-2,12,CASSYVGDGYTF,TGTGCCAGCAGTTACGTCGGGGATGGCTACACCTTC
NA,TRBD2,TRBV19,TRBJ2-2,19,CASSMKRGRRGYDTGELFF,TGTGCCAGTAGTATGAAGCGGGGCCGACGGGGGTATGACACCGGGGAGCTGTTTTTT
NA,NA,TRBV5-6,TRBJ2-5,13,CASSFVGGETQYF,TGTGCCAGCAGTTTTGTGGGTGGAGAGACCCAGTACTTC
NA,NA,TRBV7-3,TRBJ2-3,15,CASSFYGSRTDTQYF,TGTGCCAGCAGCTTCTACGGGAGTAGAACAGATACGCAGTATTTT
NA,NA,TRBV5-1,TRBJ1-2,14,CASSLEDPNYGYTF,TGCGCCAGCAGCTTGGAGGACCCTAACTATGGCTACACCTTC
NA,NA,TRBV19,TRBJ1-6,12,CASSRVNSPLHF,TGTGCCAGTAGTCGGGTTAATTCACCCCTCCACTTT
NA,TRBD2,TRBV10-3,TRBJ2-1,15,CAISEELAGDSEQFF,TGTGCCATCAGTGAGGAGTTAGCGGGAGACTCTGAGCAGTTCTTC
NA,TRBD1,TRBV18,TRBJ2-1,16,CASSLLGQGVSDEQFF,TGTGCCAGCTCACTGCTGGGACAGGGGGTATCGGATGAGCAGTTCTTC
NA,TRBD2,TRBV27,TRBJ2-1,14,CASSLMGEGNEQFF,TGTGCCAGCAGTTTAATGGGGGAGGGGAATGAGCAGTTCTTC
few,NA,TRBV6-4,TRBJ1-1,14,CASRVTSGDTEAFF,TGTGCCAGCAGAGTGACCTCAGGGGACACTGAAGCTTTCTTT
NA,TRBD2,TRBV13,TRBJ2-1,16,CASSLGLAGHDNEQFF,TGTGCCAGCAGCTTAGGACTAGCGGGGCACGACAATGAGCAGTTCTTC
NA,TRBD1,TRBV5-4,TRBJ1-2,13,CASTGQGFYGYTF,TGTGCCAGCACCGGACAGGGATTCTATGGCTACACCTTC
NA,NA,TRBV19,TRBJ2-5,10,CASGQETQYF,TGTGCCAGTGGACAAGAGACCCAGTACTTC
NA,NA,TRBV19,TRBJ1-3,17,CASSLTPRQAVFNTIYF,TGTGCCAGTAGTCTCACCCCCCGGCAGGCTGTGTTTAACACCATATATTTT
NA,NA,TRBV11-2,TRBJ2-2,15,CASSLEGSSTGELFF,TGTGCCAGCAGCTTGGAGGGGTCAAGCACCGGGGAGCTGTTTTTT
NA,NA,TRBV7-9,TRBJ1-5,13,CASSLTDNQPQHF,TGTGCCAGCAGCCTCACAGATAATCAGCCCCAGCATTTT
NA,NA,TRBV6-5,TRBJ2-2,15,CASSPPTGTAGELFF,TGTGCCAGCAGCCCTCCGACGGGGACTGCCGGGGAGCTGTTTTTT
few,NA,TRBV2,TRBJ2-7,13,CASSGAWPYEQYF,TGTGCCAGCAGTGGAGCGTGGCCCTACGAGCAGTACTTC
NA,NA,TRBV7-3,TRBJ2-1,12,CASSLEGNEQFF,TGTGCCAGCAGCTTGGAAGGCAATGAGCAGTTCTTC
NA,NA,TRBV4-1,TRBJ2-3,16,CASSQVPPAIRDTQYF,TGCGCCAGCAGCCAAGTTCCTCCAGCGATTAGGGATACGCAGTATTTT
NA,NA,TRBV5-6,TRBJ1-1,15,CASSLARGLGTEAFF,TGTGCCAGCAGCTTGGCACGGGGGCTGGGCACTGAAGCTTTCTTT
few,NA,TRBV6-5,TRBJ2-1,16,CASSYSGLSSYNEQFF,TGTGCCAGCAGTTACTCGGGACTGAGCTCCTACAATGAGCAGTTCTTC
NA,NA,TRBV4-3,TRBJ2-3,15,CASSQDISLADTQYF,TGCGCCAGCAGCCAAGATATATCGCTAGCAGATACGCAGTATTTT
NA,NA,TRBV6-5,TRBJ1-1,13,CASSYGVRTEAFF,TGTGCCAGCAGTTACGGGGTAAGAACTGAAGCTTTCTTT
NA,TRBD2,TRBV4-3,TRBJ2-7,17,CASSQDSASGLSYEQYF,TGCGCCAGCAGCCAAGATTCGGCTAGCGGACTCTCCTACGAGCAGTACTTC
NA,NA,TRBV4-2,TRBJ2-1,15,CASSPSAVTYNEQFF,TGTGCCAGCAGCCCAAGCGCAGTCACCTACAATGAGCAGTTCTTC
NA,NA,TRBV18,TRBJ1-3,14,CASSRGDSGNTIYF,TGTGCCAGCTCACGGGGCGACTCTGGAAACACCATATATTTT
NA,NA,TRBV5-5,TRBJ2-7,12,CASSLGGYEQYF,TGTGCCAGCAGCTTAGGGGGGTACGAGCAGTACTTC
NA,TRBD2,TRBV18,TRBJ2-7,15,CASSPGLATSYEQYF,TGTGCCAGCTCACCAGGACTAGCGACAAGCTACGAGCAGTACTTC
NA,NA,TRBV7-2,TRBJ2-3,14,CASSLSSRTDTQYF,TGTGCCAGCAGCTTATCTTCCCGCACAGATACGCAGTATTTT
NA,NA,TRBV7-9,TRBJ2-1,12,CASSDSWDEQFF,TGTGCCAGCAGCGATTCCTGGGATGAGCAGTTCTTC
NA,NA,TRBV11-3,TRBJ2-1,10,CASSSNEQFF,TGTGCCAGCAGCTCCAATGAGCAGTTCTTC
NA,NA,TRBV5-1,TRBJ2-7,14,CASSDGMKDDEQYF,TGCGCCAGCAGCGACGGCATGAAAGACGACGAGCAGTACTTC
NA,TRBD1,TRBV18,TRBJ1-5,14,CASSPTGENQPQHF,TGTGCCAGCTCACCTACAGGGGAAAATCAGCCCCAGCATTTT
once,NA,TRBV7-2,TRBJ1-4,13,CASSTRQSEKLFF,TGTGCCAGCAGCACTCGACAGAGCGAAAAACTGTTTTTT
NA,NA,TRBV2,TRBJ2-5,15,CASSERGPSKETQYF,TGTGCCAGCAGTGAAAGGGGCCCCTCTAAAGAGACCCAGTACTTC
NA,NA,TRBV19,TRBJ2-2,11,CASYYAGELFF,TGTGCCAGTTATTATGCCGGGGAGCTGTTTTTT
NA,NA,TRBV13,TRBJ1-4,15,CASSSYRVTNEKLFF,TGTGCCAGCAGCTCTTACAGGGTAACTAATGAAAAACTGTTTTTT
NA,TRBD1,TRBV7-6,TRBJ2-5,15,CASSSYPRGQETQYF,TGTGCCAGCAGCTCCTACCCCAGGGGGCAGGAGACCCAGTACTTC
NA,NA,TRBV5-1,TRBJ2-2,16,CASSLVAPQGTGELFF,TGCGCCAGCAGCTTGGTTGCGCCTCAGGGGACCGGGGAGCTGTTTTTT
NA,NA,TRBV7-6,TRBJ2-7,14,CASSLPGGFAEQYF,TGTGCCAGCAGTCTACCCGGCGGCTTCGCCGAGCAGTACTTC
NA,NA,TRBV10-2,TRBJ2-7,13,CASSESSSVEQYF,TGCGCCAGCAGTGAGTCCTCTAGCGTCGAGCAGTACTTC
NA,TRBD1,TRBV4-3,TRBJ1-2,14,CASSQDTGGRGYTF,TGCGCCAGCAGCCAAGATACAGGGGGCCGTGGCTACACCTTC
once,NA,TRBV6-5,TRBJ1-1,12,CASTGSPGRAFF,TGTGCCAGCACGGGGTCCCCCGGCAGGGCTTTCTTT
NA,NA,TRBV4-3,TRBJ2-6,17,CASSQDWGFSGANVLTF,TGCGCCAGCAGCCAAGATTGGGGTTTTTCTGGGGCCAACGTCCTGACTTTC
NA,TRBD1,TRBV6-1,TRBJ2-7,13,CASTYRQGYEQYF,TGTGCCAGCACCTACCGACAGGGATACGAGCAGTACTTC
NA,NA,TRBV28,TRBJ2-7,12,CASSLPPYEQYF,TGTGCCAGCAGTTTGCCCCCCTACGAGCAGTACTTC
NA,NA,TRBV7-8,TRBJ2-1,13,CASSPTTRNEQFF,TGTGCCAGCAGCCCGACAACACGGAATGAGCAGTTCTTC
NA,NA,TRBV7-9,TRBJ2-7,11,CAYGSTYEQYF,TGTGCCTACGGAAGTACCTACGAGCAGTACTTC
NA,NA,TRBV9,TRBJ2-5,15,CASGLATGGQETQYF,TGTGCCAGCGGGCTGGCGACAGGCGGGCAAGAGACCCAGTACTTC
NA,TRBD1,TRBV14,TRBJ2-1,15,CASSQRQGIYNEQFF,TGTGCCAGCAGCCAACGACAGGGTATTTACAATGAGCAGTTCTTC
few,TRBD1,TRBV28,TRBJ2-5,15,CASSLRGTGKETQYF,TGTGCCAGCAGTTTAAGGGGGACAGGGAAAGAGACCCAGTACTTC
NA,NA,TRBV29-1,TRBJ1-4,12,CSVGHNGEKLFF,TGCAGCGTCGGACATAACGGGGAAAAACTGTTTTTT